This T cell receptor (beta chain) was recovered during a study of technical replicates of blood from four donors. Trimming removed 11 bases from V and 3 bases from J; junction bases left unmatched: 15. Germline CDR1 and CDR2: SNHLY and FYNNEI. This CDR3 contains 16 residues. Only in-frame clones appear in the TCRdb table, and some are missing; sequencing was by immunoSEQ multiplex PCR. The table includes tens of thousands of clones, roughly 97% detected once. The chain is built from TRBV2 and TRBJ1-4; TRBD1 agrees at 7 bases. The clonotype comes from a human donor in good health. Material for sequencing was T cells isolated from PBMCs. CDR3 in DNA: TGTGCCGGCCGTGGAGGGGGCGAGGGATCTAATGAAAAACTGTTTTTT. Amino acids: CAGRGGGEGSNEKLFF.